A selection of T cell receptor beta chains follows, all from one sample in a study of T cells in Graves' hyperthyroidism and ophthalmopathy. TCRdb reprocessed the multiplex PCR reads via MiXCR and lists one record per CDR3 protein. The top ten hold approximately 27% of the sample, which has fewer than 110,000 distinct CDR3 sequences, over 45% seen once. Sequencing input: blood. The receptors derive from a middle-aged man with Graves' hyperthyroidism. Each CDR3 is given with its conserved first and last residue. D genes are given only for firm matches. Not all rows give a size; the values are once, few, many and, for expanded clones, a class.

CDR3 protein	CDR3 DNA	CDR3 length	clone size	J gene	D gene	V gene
CASSPSREDEQFF	TGCGCCAGCAGCCCCTCTAGGGAGGATGAGCAGTTCTTC	13	many	TRBJ2-1	-	TRBV4-1
CASNGGVGGTEAFF	TGTGCCAGCAATGGAGGGGTAGGGGGCACTGAAGCTTTCTTT	14	many	TRBJ1-1	-	TRBV6-1
CASSSTGGTQETQYF	TGTGCCAGCAGCTCAACAGGGGGAACCCAAGAGACCCAGTACTTC	15	-	TRBJ2-5	TRBD1	TRBV11-2
CAWSVGRRYEQYF	TGTGCCTGGAGTGTAGGAAGGCGCTACGAGCAGTACTTC	13	-	TRBJ2-7	-	TRBV30
CASSDRDKGKSEQFF	TGTGCCAGCAGCGATAGGGACAAGGGTAAGAGTGAGCAGTTCTTC	15	-	TRBJ2-1	-	TRBV25-1
CSAQGTFVNTEAFF	TGCAGCGCACAGGGGACTTTTGTGAACACTGAAGCTTTCTTT	14	-	TRBJ1-1	TRBD1	TRBV29-1
CASSEPSTAMNTEAFF	TGTGCCAGCAGTGAACCGTCGACAGCCATGAACACTGAAGCTTTCTTT	16	many	TRBJ1-1	-	TRBV2
CATAGELFF	TGTGCCACCGCCGGGGAGCTGTTTTTT	9	-	TRBJ2-2	-	TRBV25-1
CAWSVRGGNSPLHF	TGTGCCTGGAGTGTCAGGGGGGGTAATTCACCCCTCCACTTT	14	-	TRBJ1-6	TRBD1	TRBV19
CASSFTGEREETQYF	TGTGCCAGCAGCTTTACAGGGGAAAGGGAAGAGACCCAGTACTTC	15	-	TRBJ2-5	TRBD1	TRBV7-2
CSAKGAPTSGRNEQYF	TGCAGTGCTAAAGGAGCCCCCACTAGCGGGAGAAACGAGCAGTACTTC	16	many	TRBJ2-7	TRBD2	TRBV20-1
CASSSFCVTEGYTF	TGTGCCAGCAGCTCCTTCTGCGTGACAGAGGGCTACACCTTC	14	-	TRBJ1-2	-	TRBV7-2
CASGGTATQPQHF	TGTGCCAGCGGAGGGACAGCTACTCAGCCCCAGCATTTT	13	many	TRBJ1-5	TRBD1	TRBV6-1
CASSPEALAGSGTDTQYF	TGTGCCAGTTCCCCGGAGGCCCTAGCGGGATCGGGGACAGATACGCAGTATTTT	18	-	TRBJ2-3	TRBD2	TRBV19
CATSAAVLGNEQFF	TGTGCCACCAGTGCGGCTGTTCTCGGCAATGAGCAGTTCTTC	14	-	TRBJ2-1	-	TRBV24-1
CASSFERNTDTQYF	TGTGCCAGCAGCTTCGAGAGGAACACAGATACGCAGTATTTT	14	many	TRBJ2-3	-	TRBV7-9
CSVLQGADYGYAF	TGCAGCGTTTTACAGGGGGCCGACTATGGCTACGCCTTC	13	-	TRBJ1-2	TRBD1	TRBV29-1
CASSTTLAGLSKEQYF	TGTGCCAGCAGCACAACTCTAGCGGGCTTAAGTAAGGAGCAGTACTTC	16	many	TRBJ2-7	TRBD2	TRBV5-8
CASSSGGDNSPLHF	TGTGCCAGCAGTTCGGGGGGCGATAATTCACCCCTCCACTTT	14	many	TRBJ1-6	-	TRBV6-2/TRBV6-3
CATAQGHLEAFF	TGTGCCACCGCACAGGGCCATCTCGAAGCTTTCTTT	12	many	TRBJ1-1	-	TRBV13
CASSLGGYTF	TGTGCCAGCAGCTTAGGGGGCTACACCTTC	10	-	TRBJ1-2	-	TRBV7-4
CASSVDTNTEAFF	TGTGCCAGCAGCGTAGACACGAACACTGAAGCTTTCTTT	13	-	TRBJ1-1	-	TRBV9
CASSLDGNTIYF	TGCGCCAGCAGCTTGGACGGAAACACCATATATTTT	12	many	TRBJ1-3	-	TRBV5-1
CASSPARGGNTGELFF	TGTGCCAGCAGCCCCGCTAGGGGGGGGAACACCGGGGAGCTGTTTTTT	16	many	TRBJ2-2	-	TRBV7-6
CASSNTGRISPLHF	TGTGCCAGCAGTAACACGGGGCGGATTTCACCCCTCCACTTT	14	-	TRBJ1-6	-	TRBV2
CASSVSGGGTDTQYF	TGTGCCAGCAGCGTAAGTGGCGGGGGCACAGATACGCAGTATTTT	15	-	TRBJ2-3	-	TRBV2
CAWMTHYEQYF	TGTGCCTGGATGACCCACTACGAGCAGTACTTC	11	few	TRBJ2-7	-	TRBV30
CASSYGESATNEKLFF	TGTGCCAGTAGTTATGGGGAATCTGCAACTAATGAAAAACTGTTTTTT	16	many	TRBJ1-4	-	TRBV19
CASSLRGGNTEAFF	TGTGCCAGCAGTTTAAGGGGGGGGAACACTGAAGCTTTCTTT	14	-	TRBJ1-1	-	TRBV2
CASSYSIAVVGDNEQFF	TGTGCCAGCAGTTACTCGATCGCTGTCGTTGGGGACAATGAGCAGTTCTTC	17	few	TRBJ2-1	-	TRBV6-2/TRBV6-3
CSARGVSGSANHF	TGCAGTGCTAGGGGGGTTAGCGGAAGTGCTAACCACTTT	13	-	TRBJ1-1	-	TRBV20-1
CASSLSPGGGNTQYF	TGTGCCAGCAGTTTATCACCGGGGGGGGGCAATACGCAGTATTTT	15	many	TRBJ2-3	TRBD2	TRBV12-3/TRBV12-4
CASSRDATTEAFF	TGTGCCAGCAGCCGGGACGCCACCACTGAAGCTTTCTTT	13	once	TRBJ1-1	-	TRBV7-9
CASSEWGTSRTDTQYF	TGCGCCAGCAGTGAGTGGGGGACTAGCCGAACAGATACGCAGTATTTT	16	many	TRBJ2-3	TRBD2	TRBV10-1
CSARGVSDPFF	TGCAGTGCTAGGGGGGTTAGCGATCCATTCTTC	11	-	TRBJ2-1	-	TRBV20-1
CASTDWQGAGYGYTF	TGTGCCAGCACCGATTGGCAGGGGGCCGGCTATGGCTACACCTTC	15	-	TRBJ1-2	TRBD1	TRBV7-2
CASSPGRGGAGNTEAVF	TGCGCCAGCAGCCCCGGACGAGGGGGCGCGGGGAACACTGAAGCTGTCTTT	17	-	TRBJ1-1	TRBD1	TRBV5-1
CASSSLGSLAGGGETQYF	TGCGCCAGCAGCTCGCTTGGGAGTTTAGCGGGGGGGGGAGAGACCCAGTACTTC	18	-	TRBJ2-5	TRBD2	TRBV5-1
CASSLRYRGRDERFF	TGTGCCAGCAGCTTGAGATACAGGGGGCGGGATGAGCGGTTCTTC	15	once	TRBJ2-1	TRBD1	TRBV11-2
CASSPGTGVWQYF	TGTGCCAGCAGTCCAGGGACAGGGGTATGGCAGTACTTC	13	many	TRBJ2-7	TRBD1	TRBV12-3/TRBV12-4
CASSLAASELFF	TGTGCCAGCAGCTTAGCGGCTAGTGAGCTGTTTTTT	12	-	TRBJ2-2	-	TRBV7-9
CASSLERPGTWSGNTIYF	TGTGCCAGCAGCTTAGAAAGACCGGGGACTTGGTCTGGAAACACCATATATTTT	18	many	TRBJ1-3	-	TRBV7-8
CASSLYTAYEQYF	TGTGCCAGCTCACTATACACGGCGTACGAGCAGTACTTC	13	few	TRBJ2-7	-	TRBV18
CASSLGQLLVNTEAFF	TGCGCCAGCAGCTTGGGACAGCTTTTGGTGAACACTGAAGCTTTCTTT	16	many	TRBJ1-1	-	TRBV5-1
CASTGSGSSCNEQFF	TGTGCCAGCACCGGAAGCGGGAGCTCCTGCAATGAGCAGTTCTTC	15	once	TRBJ2-1	TRBD2	TRBV6-5
CASSLPGLERGKQYF	TGTGCTAGCAGCCTACCGGGACTGGAGAGGGGGAAGCAGTACTTC	15	-	TRBJ2-7	-	TRBV7-7
CASSFQGGARFPEQFF	TGCGCCAGCAGCTTTCAAGGGGGGGCGCGATTTCCTGAGCAGTTCTTC	16	many	TRBJ2-1	-	TRBV5-1
CSVRAGGFYGYTF	TGCAGCGTCCGGGCGGGGGGCTTCTATGGCTACACCTTC	13	many	TRBJ1-2	-	TRBV29-1
CASSDQGGWVRFF	TGTGCCAGCAGCGATCAGGGGGGTTGGGTCCGGTTCTTC	13	-	TRBJ2-1	-	TRBV9
CASSPRPGHTSYEQYF	TGTGCCAGCAGCCCGAGACCGGGACACACCTCCTACGAGCAGTACTTC	16	many	TRBJ2-7	-	TRBV11-2